This TCR beta chain was obtained from a study of blood T cell repertoires in COVID-19. This CDR3 region has 14 residues. Looked up from germline, CDR1 is MNHEY and CDR2 is SMNVEV (reference sequence). The J segment lost 3 bases and the V segment lost 5 bases, leaving 6 bases of the junction unmatched. In the original analysis: How many nucleated cells were present was estimated from reference gene primer amplification. The data were produced by immunoSEQ multiplex PCR, yet TCRdb's version contains in-frame clones alone and is incomplete. V and J calls and clone size follow that table, whereas D and trimming were derived from the DNA. The data hold 250,000 or so clones, with 70% to 90% observed a single time. This study enrolled people aged about 18 to 100 from approximately 25 US geographic areas. Assignments of participants to cohorts depended upon their own reported clinical history.

The chain recombines TRBV27 with TRBJ2-5, with 7 bases matching TRBD2. The source material was PBMCs or T cells enriched from blood (not recorded which). The sequence was obtained from a woman aged 25-40 years with acute COVID-19. In nucleotides, the CDR3 is TGTGCCAGCAGTCCAGGCGGGAGTAAAGAGACCCAGTACTTC. It specifies CASSPGGSKETQYF.